What follows is one T cell receptor (beta chain) and its context. Some clones are missing from TCRdb's copy, which holds only in-frame ones; the method was immunoSEQ multiplex PCR. The data show about 150,000 clones, roughly 87% seen once. The sample comes from a study of radiation and T cells in renal cell carcinoma. Sample time point: blood 2 weeks post-SBRT. Treatment in this sample: 15 Gy SBRT to primary tumor, nephrectomy 4 weeks later. The CDR3 is 15 amino acids. Germline CDR1 reads MGHRA; CDR2 reads YSYEKL. V lost 4 bases, J lost 4 bases, and 15 bases lay in between. The specimen comprised blood, sampled from a patient whose treatment included radiotherapy and nephrectomy. The chain is built from TRBV4-1 and TRBJ2-3, with D unresolved. The sequence was collected from a woman aged 45-65 years with renal cell carcinoma. The CDR3 region is CASSPEREWSDTQYF. CDR3 nucleotide sequence: TGCGCCAGCAGCCCAGAAAGGGAATGGTCAGATACGCAGTATTTT.